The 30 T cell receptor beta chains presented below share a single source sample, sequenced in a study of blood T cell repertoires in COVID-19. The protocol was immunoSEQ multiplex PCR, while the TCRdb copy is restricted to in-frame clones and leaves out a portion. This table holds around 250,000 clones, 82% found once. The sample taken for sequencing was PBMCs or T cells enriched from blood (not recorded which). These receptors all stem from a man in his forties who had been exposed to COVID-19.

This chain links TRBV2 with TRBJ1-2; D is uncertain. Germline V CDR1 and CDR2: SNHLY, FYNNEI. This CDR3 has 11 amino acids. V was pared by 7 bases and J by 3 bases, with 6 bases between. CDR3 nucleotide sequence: TGTGCCAGCAATGGCCACTATGGCTACACCTTC. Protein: CASNGHYGYTF.

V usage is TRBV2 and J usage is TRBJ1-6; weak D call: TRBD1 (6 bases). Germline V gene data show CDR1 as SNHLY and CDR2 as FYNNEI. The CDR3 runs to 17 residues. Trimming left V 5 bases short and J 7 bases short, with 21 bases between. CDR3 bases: TGTGCCAGCAGTAGTCCCGGGACATTAAGGAAGAATTCACCCCTCCACTTT. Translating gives CASSSPGTLRKNSPLHF.

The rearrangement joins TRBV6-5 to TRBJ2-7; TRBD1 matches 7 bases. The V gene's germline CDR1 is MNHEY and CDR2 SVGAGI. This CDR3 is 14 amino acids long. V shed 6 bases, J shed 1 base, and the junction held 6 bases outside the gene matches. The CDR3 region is CASSAGTASYEQYF. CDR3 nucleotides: TGTGCCAGCAGCGCCGGGACAGCTTCCTACGAGCAGTACTTC.

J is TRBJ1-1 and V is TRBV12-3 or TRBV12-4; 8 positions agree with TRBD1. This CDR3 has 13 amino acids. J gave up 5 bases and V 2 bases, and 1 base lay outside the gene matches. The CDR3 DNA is TGTGCCAGCAGTTTACAGGGGGCGACTGAAGCTTTCTTT. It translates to CASSLQGATEAFF.

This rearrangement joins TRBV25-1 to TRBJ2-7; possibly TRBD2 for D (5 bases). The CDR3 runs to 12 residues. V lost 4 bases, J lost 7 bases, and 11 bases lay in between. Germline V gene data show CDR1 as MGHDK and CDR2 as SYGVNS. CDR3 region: CASSAGFNEQYF. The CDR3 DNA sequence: TGTGCCAGCAGTGCGGGGTTTAATGAGCAGTACTTC.

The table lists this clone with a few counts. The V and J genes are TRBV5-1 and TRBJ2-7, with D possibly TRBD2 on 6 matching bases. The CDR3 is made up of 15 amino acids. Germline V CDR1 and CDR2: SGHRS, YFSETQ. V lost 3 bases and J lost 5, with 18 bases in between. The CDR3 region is CASSSGPWREDEQYF. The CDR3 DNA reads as TGCGCCAGCAGCTCAGGCCCCTGGCGGGAAGACGAGCAGTACTTC. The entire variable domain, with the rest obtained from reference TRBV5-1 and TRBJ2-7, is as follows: KAGVTQTPRYLIKTRGQQVTLSCSPISGHRSVSWYQQTPGQGLQFLFEYFSETQRNKGNFPGRFSGRQFSNSRSEMNVSTLELGDSALYLCASSSGPWREDEQYFGPGTRLTVT.

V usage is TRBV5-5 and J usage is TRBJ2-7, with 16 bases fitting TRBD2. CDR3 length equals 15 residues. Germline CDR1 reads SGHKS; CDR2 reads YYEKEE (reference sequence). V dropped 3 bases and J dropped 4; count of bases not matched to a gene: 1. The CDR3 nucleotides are TGTGCCAGCAGCTGGGGACTAGCGGGAGGGTACGAGCAGTACTTC. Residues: CASSWGLAGGYEQYF.

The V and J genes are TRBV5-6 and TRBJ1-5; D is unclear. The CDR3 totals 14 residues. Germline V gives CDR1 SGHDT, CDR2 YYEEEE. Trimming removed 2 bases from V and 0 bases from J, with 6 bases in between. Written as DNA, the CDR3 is TGTGCCAGCAGCTTTTTCGGTAGCAATCAGCCCCAGCATTTT. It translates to CASSFFGSNQPQHF. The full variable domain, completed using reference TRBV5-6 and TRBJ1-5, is DAGVTQSPTHLIKTRGQQVTLRCSPKSGHDTVSWYQQALGQGPQFIFQYYEEEERQRGNFPDRFSGHQFPNYSSELNVNALLLGDSALYLCASSFFGSNQPQHFGDGTRLSIL.

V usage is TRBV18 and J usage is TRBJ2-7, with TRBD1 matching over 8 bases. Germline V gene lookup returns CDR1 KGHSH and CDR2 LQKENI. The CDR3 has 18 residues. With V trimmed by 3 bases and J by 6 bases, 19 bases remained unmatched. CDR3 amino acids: CASSPPGTGLGGKPEQYF. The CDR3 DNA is TGTGCCAGCTCACCGCCCGGGACAGGTCTTGGCGGGAAACCCGAGCAGTACTTC. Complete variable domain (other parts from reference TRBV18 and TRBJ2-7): NAGVMQNPRHLVRRRGQEARLRCSPMKGHSHVYWYRQLPEEGLKFMVYLQKENIIDESGMPKERFSAEFPKEGPSILRIQQVVRGDSAAYFCASSPPGTGLGGKPEQYFGPGTRLTVT.

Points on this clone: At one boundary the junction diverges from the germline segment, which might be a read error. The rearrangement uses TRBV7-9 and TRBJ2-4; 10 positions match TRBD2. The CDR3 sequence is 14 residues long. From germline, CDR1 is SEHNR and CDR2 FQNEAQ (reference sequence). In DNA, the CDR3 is TGTGCCAGCAGCCTAGCGGGAGTCCAAAACATTCAGTACTTC. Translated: CASSLAGVQNIQYF.

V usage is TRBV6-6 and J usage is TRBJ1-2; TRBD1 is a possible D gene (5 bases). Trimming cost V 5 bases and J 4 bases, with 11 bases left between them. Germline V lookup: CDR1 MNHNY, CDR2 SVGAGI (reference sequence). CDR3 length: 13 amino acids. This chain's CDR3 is CASSKQEAYGYTF. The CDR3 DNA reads TGTGCCAGCAGTAAACAGGAAGCCTATGGCTACACCTTC.

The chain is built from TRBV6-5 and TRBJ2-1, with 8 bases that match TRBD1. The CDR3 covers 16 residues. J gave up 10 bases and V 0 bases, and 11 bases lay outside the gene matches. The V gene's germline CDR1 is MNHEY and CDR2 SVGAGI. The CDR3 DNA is TGTGCCAGCAGTTACTCCGGGGCTAGCCGGACAGGGGAGCAGTTCTTC. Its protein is CASSYSGASRTGEQFF.

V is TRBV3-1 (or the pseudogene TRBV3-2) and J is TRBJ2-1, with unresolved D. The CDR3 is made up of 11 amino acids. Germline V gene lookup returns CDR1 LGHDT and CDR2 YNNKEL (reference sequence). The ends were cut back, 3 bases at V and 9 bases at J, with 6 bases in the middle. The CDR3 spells CASSQLSEQFF. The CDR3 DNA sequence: TGTGCCAGCAGCCAGTTGAGTGAGCAGTTCTTC.

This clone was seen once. As DNA, the CDR3 is TGTGCCAGCAACTCGGGCTACGAGCAGTACTTC. Amino acid sequence: CASNSGYEQYF. The chain is built from TRBV3-1 (or the pseudogene TRBV3-2) and TRBJ2-7; D gene ambiguous. Trimming stripped 7 bases from V and 3 bases from J, with 7 bases between. The CDR3 is made up of 11 amino acids. Germline CDR1 reads LGHDT; CDR2 reads YNNKEL (reference sequence).

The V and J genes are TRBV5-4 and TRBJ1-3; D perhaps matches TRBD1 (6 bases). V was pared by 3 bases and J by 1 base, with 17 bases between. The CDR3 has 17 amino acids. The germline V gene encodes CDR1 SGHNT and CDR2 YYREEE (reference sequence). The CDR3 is CASSYRVAQASGNTIYF. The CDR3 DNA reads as TGTGCCAGCAGCTACAGGGTGGCCCAAGCTTCTGGAAACACCATATATTTT.

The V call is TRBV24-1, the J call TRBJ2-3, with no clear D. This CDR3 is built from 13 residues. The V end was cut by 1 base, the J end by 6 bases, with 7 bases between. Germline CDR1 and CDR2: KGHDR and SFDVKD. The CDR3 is CATSDFYLDTQYF. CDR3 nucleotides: TGTGCCACCAGTGATTTCTATCTTGATACGCAGTATTTT.

The CDR3: CASSGTGYSNQPQHF. The CDR3 bases are TGTGCCAGCAGCGGAACAGGGTATAGCAATCAGCCCCAGCATTTT. The chain recombines TRBV9 with TRBJ1-5, with D perhaps TRBD1 (6 bases). Trimming took 3 bases from V and 0 from J, leaving 10 bases between them. CDR3 length equals 15 residues. The germline CDR1 and CDR2 sequences are SGDLS and YYNGEE.

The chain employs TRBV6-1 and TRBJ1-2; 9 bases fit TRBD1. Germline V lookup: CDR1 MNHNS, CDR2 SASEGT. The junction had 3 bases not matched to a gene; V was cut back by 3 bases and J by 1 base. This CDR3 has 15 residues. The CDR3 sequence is CASSEDRGHNYGYTF. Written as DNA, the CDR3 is TGTGCCAGCAGTGAGGACAGGGGCCATAACTATGGCTACACCTTC.

The CDR3 DNA reads TGTGCCAGCAGCCAAGGGACTAGCATGCTTTACGAGCAGTACTTC. Its protein product is CASSQGTSMLYEQYF. The J gene is TRBJ2-7, the V gene TRBV3-1 (or the pseudogene TRBV3-2), with 8 bases identical to TRBD2. This CDR3 region has 15 residues. Germline V gene lookup returns CDR1 LGHDT and CDR2 YNNKEL (reference sequence). With 1 base clipped from V and 4 bases from J, the junction kept 6 bases outside the gene matches.

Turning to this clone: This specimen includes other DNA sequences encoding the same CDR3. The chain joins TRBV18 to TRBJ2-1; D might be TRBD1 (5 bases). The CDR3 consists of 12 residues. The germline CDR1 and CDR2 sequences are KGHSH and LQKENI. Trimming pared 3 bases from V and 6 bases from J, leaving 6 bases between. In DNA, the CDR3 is TGTGCCAGCTCACCCCAGGGCAATGAGCAGTTCTTC. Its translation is CASSPQGNEQFF.

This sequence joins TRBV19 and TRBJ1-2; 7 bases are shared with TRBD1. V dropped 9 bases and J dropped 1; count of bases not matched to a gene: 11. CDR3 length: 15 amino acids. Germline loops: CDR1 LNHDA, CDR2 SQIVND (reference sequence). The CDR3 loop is CASLSPGQNNYGYTF. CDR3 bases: TGTGCCAGCCTCTCCCCGGGACAGAATAACTATGGCTACACCTTC.

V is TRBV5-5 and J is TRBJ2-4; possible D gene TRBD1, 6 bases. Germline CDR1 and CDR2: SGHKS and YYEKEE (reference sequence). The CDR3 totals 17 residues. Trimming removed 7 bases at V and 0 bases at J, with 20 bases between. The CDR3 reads CASQLGDTVVAKNIQYF. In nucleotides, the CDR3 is TGTGCCAGCCAGCTCGGGGACACCGTGGTAGCCAAAAACATTCAGTACTTC. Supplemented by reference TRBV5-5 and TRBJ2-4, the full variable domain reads DAGVTQSPTHLIKTRGQQVTLRCSPISGHKSVSWYQQVLGQGPQFIFQYYEKEERGRGNFPDRFSARQFPNYSSELNVNALLLGDSALYLCASQLGDTVVAKNIQYFGAGTRLSVL.

The CDR3 sequence: CASTFGTGTTNQPQHF. Here the CDR3 DNA reads TGTGCCAGTACATTCGGGACAGGCACGACCAATCAGCCCCAGCATTTT. This chain joins TRBV19 and TRBJ1-5, with 8 bases fitting TRBD1. J was trimmed by 3 bases and V by 7 bases; bases with no gene match: 11. The CDR3 is 16 residues long. Germline loops: CDR1 LNHDA, CDR2 SQIVND (reference sequence).

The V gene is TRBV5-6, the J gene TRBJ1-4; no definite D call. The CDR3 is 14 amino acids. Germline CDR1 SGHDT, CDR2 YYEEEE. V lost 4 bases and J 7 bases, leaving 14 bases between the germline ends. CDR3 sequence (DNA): TGTGCCAGCAGCCCTAACCTGGAGGGTGAAAAACTGTTTTTT. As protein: CASSPNLEGEKLFF.

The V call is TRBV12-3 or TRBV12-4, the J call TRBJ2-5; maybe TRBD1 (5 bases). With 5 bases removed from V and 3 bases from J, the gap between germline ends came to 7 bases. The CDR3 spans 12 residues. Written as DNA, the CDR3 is TGTGCCAGCAGTAGGGGTAAAGAGACCCAGTACTTC. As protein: CASSRGKETQYF.

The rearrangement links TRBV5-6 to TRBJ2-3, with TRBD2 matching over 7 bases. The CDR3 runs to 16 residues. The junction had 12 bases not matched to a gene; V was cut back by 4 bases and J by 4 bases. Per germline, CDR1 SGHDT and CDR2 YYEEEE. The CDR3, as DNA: TGTGCCAGCAGCCCGGGGAGGGCCTGGATATCAGATACGCAGTATTTT. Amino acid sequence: CASSPGRAWISDTQYF. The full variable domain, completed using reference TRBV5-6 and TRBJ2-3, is DAGVTQSPTHLIKTRGQQVTLRCSPKSGHDTVSWYQQALGQGPQFIFQYYEEEERQRGNFPDRFSGHQFPNYSSELNVNALLLGDSALYLCASSPGRAWISDTQYFGPGTRLTVL.

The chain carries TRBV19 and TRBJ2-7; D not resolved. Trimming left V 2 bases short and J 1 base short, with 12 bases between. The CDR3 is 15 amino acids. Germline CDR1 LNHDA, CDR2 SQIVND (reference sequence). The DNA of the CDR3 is TGTGCCAGTAGTATATACAGTGGTGGGTCCTACGAGCAGTACTTC. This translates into CASSIYSGGSYEQYF.

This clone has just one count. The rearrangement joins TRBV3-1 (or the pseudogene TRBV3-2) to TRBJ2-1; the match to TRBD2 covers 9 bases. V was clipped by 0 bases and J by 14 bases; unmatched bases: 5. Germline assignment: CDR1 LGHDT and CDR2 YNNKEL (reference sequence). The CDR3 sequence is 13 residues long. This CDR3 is CASSQEASGKKFF. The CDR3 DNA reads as TGTGCCAGCAGCCAAGAGGCTAGCGGGAAAAAGTTCTTC.

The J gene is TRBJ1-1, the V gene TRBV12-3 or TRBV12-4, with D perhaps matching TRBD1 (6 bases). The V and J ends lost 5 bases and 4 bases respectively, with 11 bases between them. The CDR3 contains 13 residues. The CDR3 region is CASSRPTGTEAFF. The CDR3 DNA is TGTGCCAGCAGTCGCCCGACAGGCACTGAAGCTTTCTTT.

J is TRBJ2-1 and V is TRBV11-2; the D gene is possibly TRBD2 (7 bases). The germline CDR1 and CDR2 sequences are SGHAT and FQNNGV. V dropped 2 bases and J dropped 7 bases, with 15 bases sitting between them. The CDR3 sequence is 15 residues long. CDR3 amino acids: CASSLRGGLGNEQFF. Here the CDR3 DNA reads TGTGCCAGCAGCTTAAGGGGGGGCTTAGGGAATGAGCAGTTCTTC.